The rows below give T cell receptor beta chains drawn from one sample of a study of shared clonotypes between healthy human individuals. The protocol was immunoSEQ multiplex PCR, while the TCRdb copy is restricted to in-frame clones and leaves out a portion. Among under 1,900,000 clones listed, 98% were seen once. Sequencing was done on a sample of naive CD4+ T cells sorted from blood. The receptors originated from a man aged 30 to 45 in good health. The CDR3 runs from the conserved cysteine through the conserved F or W. D genes are given only for firm matches. Rows give clone size only sometimes, using once, few, many, or a class for an expanded clone.

v_gene	j_gene	d_gene	abundance	CDR3aa	CDR3nt
TRBV29-1	TRBJ2-2	NA	NA	CSVALGRAGELFF	TGCAGCGTTGCATTAGGACGCGCCGGGGAGCTGTTTTTT
TRBV6-4	TRBJ2-1	NA	NA	CASSLTPEGSSYNEQFF	TGTGCCAGCAGTTTGACCCCTGAGGGAAGCTCCTACAATGAGCAGTTCTTC
TRBV6-7	TRBJ1-5	NA	NA	CASSYWSLWQGSNQPQHF	TGTGCCAGCAGTTACTGGTCTCTTTGGCAGGGAAGCAATCAGCCCCAGCATTTT
TRBV18	TRBJ1-3	NA	NA	CASSRTDRPGNTIYF	TGTGCCAGCTCACGAACTGACAGGCCTGGAAACACCATATATTTT
TRBV28	TRBJ2-7	TRBD1	NA	CASKAGDRVHEQYF	TGTGCCAGCAAAGCCGGGGACAGGGTCCACGAGCAGTACTTC
TRBV28	TRBJ2-5	TRBD1	NA	CASIPDRAQETQYF	TGTGCCAGCATCCCCGACAGGGCCCAAGAGACCCAGTACTTC
TRBV27	TRBJ2-6	TRBD1	NA	CASSLRQGALLGANVLTF	TGTGCCAGCAGCCTACGACAGGGGGCGCTTCTCGGGGCCAACGTCCTGACTTTC
TRBV15	TRBJ2-5	NA	NA	CATSPRANQETQYF	TGTGCCACCAGCCCTAGGGCGAACCAAGAGACCCAGTACTTC
TRBV7-2	TRBJ2-3	NA	NA	CASSLPGADTQYF	TGTGCCAGCAGCTTACCGGGTGCAGATACGCAGTATTTT
TRBV19	TRBJ1-2	NA	NA	CASTTGRAVGYTF	TGTGCCAGTACAACGGGCCGGGCTGTGGGCTACACCTTC
TRBV10-3	TRBJ2-1	NA	NA	CAISESSPGYNEQFF	TGTGCCATCAGTGAATCTAGTCCCGGTTACAATGAGCAGTTCTTC
TRBV5-6	TRBJ2-7	TRBD2	NA	CASSGRRGTRGYEQYF	TGTGCCAGCAGCGGAAGGCGTGGGACTAGAGGCTACGAGCAGTACTTC
TRBV5-1	TRBJ1-4	NA	NA	CASRSNRDSLSANEKLFF	TGCGCCAGCAGATCGAACCGGGACTCCTTATCGGCTAATGAAAAACTGTTTTTT
TRBV28	TRBJ1-5	NA	NA	CASSPRTGGDQPQHF	TGTGCCAGCAGTCCGCGGACGGGGGGAGATCAGCCCCAGCATTTT
TRBV18	TRBJ2-7	NA	NA	CASSPNPTAAYYEQYF	TGTGCCAGCTCACCGAATCCAACGGCTGCGTACTACGAGCAGTACTTC
TRBV28	TRBJ2-7	NA	NA	CASSPNFDYEQYF	TGTGCCAGCAGTCCAAACTTCGACTACGAGCAGTACTTC
TRBV28	TRBJ1-3	NA	NA	CASSLGHRSGNTIYF	TGTGCCAGCAGTTTGGGGCACCGCTCTGGAAACACCATATATTTT
TRBV4-3	TRBJ1-3	NA	once	CASSPGGGRPGNTIYF	TGCGCCAGCAGCCCCGGGGGAGGGCGGCCTGGAAACACCATATATTTT
TRBV18	TRBJ2-7	NA	NA	CASSPRVLLAVDEQYF	TGTGCCAGCTCACCACGCGTTCTCTTGGCAGTTGACGAGCAGTACTTC
TRBV7-9	TRBJ1-2	NA	NA	CASSATRSSYGYTF	TGTGCCAGCAGCGCTACCAGGTCGAGCTATGGCTACACCTTC
TRBV18	TRBJ1-1	TRBD1	NA	CASSPWTGETEAFF	TGTGCCAGCTCACCCTGGACAGGCGAGACTGAAGCTTTCTTT
TRBV25-1	TRBJ2-5	NA	once	CASSEASMETQYF	TGTGCCAGCAGTGAAGCTAGCATGGAGACCCAGTACTTC
TRBV7-9	TRBJ2-6	TRBD1	NA	CASSTQGAGANVLTF	TGTGCCAGCAGCACGCAGGGGGCTGGGGCCAACGTCCTGACTTTC
TRBV27	TRBJ2-3	NA	NA	CASSFWVTDTQYF	TGTGCCAGCAGTTTTTGGGTCACAGATACGCAGTATTTT
TRBV11-1	TRBJ2-1	NA	NA	CASSFRLSSYNEQFF	TGTGCCAGCAGCTTCCGACTGAGCTCCTACAATGAGCAGTTCTTC
TRBV9	TRBJ2-3	TRBD2	NA	CASSVEVSGFTDTQYF	TGTGCCAGCAGCGTAGAAGTTAGCGGGTTCACAGATACGCAGTATTTT
TRBV7-6	TRBJ1-5	NA	NA	CASSRDRPGPQHF	TGTGCCAGCAGCAGAGACAGGCCGGGTCCCCAGCATTTT
TRBV11-2	TRBJ2-1	TRBD2	NA	CASSPRTSGKGGGQFF	TGTGCCAGCAGCCCACGGACTAGCGGGAAAGGGGGTGGGCAGTTCTTC
TRBV9	TRBJ2-1	TRBD2	NA	CASSPRTSGSPYNEQFF	TGTGCCAGCAGCCCGAGGACTAGCGGGAGTCCCTACAATGAGCAGTTCTTC
TRBV27	TRBJ2-6	NA	NA	CASSLGNSGANVLTF	TGTGCCAGCAGTTTAGGTAACTCTGGGGCCAACGTCCTGACTTTC
TRBV2	TRBJ2-7	NA	NA	CASSGGWEQYF	TGTGCCAGCAGTGGCGGGTGGGAGCAGTACTTC
TRBV2	TRBJ2-3	NA	NA	CASSDRLPPDTQYF	TGTGCCAGCAGTGATCGGCTACCACCAGATACGCAGTATTTT
TRBV2	TRBJ2-2	NA	NA	CASKGRWGHGENTGELFF	TGTGCCAGCAAAGGGAGGTGGGGACACGGAGAGAACACCGGGGAGCTGTTTTTT
TRBV5-4	TRBJ2-2	NA	NA	CASSPGAYTGELFF	TGTGCCAGCAGCCCCGGGGCCTACACCGGGGAGCTGTTTTTT
TRBV5-4	TRBJ2-7	NA	NA	CASSFQDGTYEQYF	TGTGCCAGCAGCTTCCAGGATGGGACCTACGAGCAGTACTTC
TRBV29-1	TRBJ2-5	NA	NA	CSAEPPPYF	TGCAGCGCGGAACCCCCTCCGTACTTC
TRBV15	TRBJ2-2	TRBD2	NA	CATGVLAGVAGELFF	TGTGCCACTGGAGTCTTAGCGGGAGTGGCCGGGGAGCTGTTTTTT
TRBV18	TRBJ1-5	TRBD1	NA	CASSTGRSQPQHF	TGTGCCAGCTCGACAGGGCGAAGTCAGCCCCAGCATTTT
TRBV9	TRBJ2-3	NA	NA	CASSVEGRPDTQYF	TGTGCCAGCAGCGTAGAGGGGCGCCCGGATACGCAGTATTTT
TRBV29-1	TRBJ2-7	NA	NA	CSILQSSYEQYF	TGCAGCATTCTCCAGAGCTCCTACGAGCAGTACTTC
TRBV18	TRBJ2-5	TRBD1	NA	CASSHSGTATGGETQYF	TGTGCCAGCTCACATTCAGGGACTGCGACAGGGGGAGAGACCCAGTACTTC
TRBV5-6	TRBJ2-2	TRBD2	NA	CASSLALAGAGELFF	TGTGCCAGCAGCTTGGCACTAGCGGGAGCCGGGGAGCTGTTTTTT
TRBV4-3	TRBJ2-1	NA	NA	CASSQDAGHLGDEQFF	TGCGCCAGCAGCCAAGATGCGGGGCACTTGGGGGATGAGCAGTTCTTC
TRBV5-1	TRBJ2-2	TRBD1	NA	CASSLGPGQGNTGELFF	TGCGCCAGCAGCTTGGGCCCGGGACAGGGGAACACCGGGGAGCTGTTTTTT
TRBV27	TRBJ2-3	TRBD2	NA	CASSLVGGPSKDTQYF	TGTGCCAGCAGTTTAGTGGGAGGGCCTTCCAAAGATACGCAGTATTTT
TRBV5-8	TRBJ1-5	NA	NA	CASSPTTGNSNQPQHF	TGTGCCAGCAGTCCTACTACAGGGAATAGCAATCAGCCCCAGCATTTT
TRBV18	TRBJ1-3	NA	once	CASSPVDSGNTIYF	TGTGCCAGCTCTCCAGTAGACTCTGGAAACACCATATATTTT
TRBV11-2	TRBJ1-1	NA	NA	CASSPRGAGDTEAFF	TGTGCCAGCAGCCCCCGGGGGGCAGGGGACACTGAAGCTTTCTTT
TRBV18	TRBJ2-1	NA	NA	CASSTTRAAYNEQFF	TGTGCCAGCTCCACCACGAGGGCCGCCTACAATGAGCAGTTCTTC
TRBV7-9	TRBJ2-5	TRBD1	NA	CASSEWDSPQETQYF	TGTGCCAGCAGTGAATGGGACAGCCCCCAAGAGACCCAGTACTTC
TRBV7-2	TRBJ1-3	TRBD1	NA	CASSLAGQGTAGNTIYF	TGTGCCAGCAGCTTAGCTGGACAGGGGACGGCCGGAAACACCATATATTTT
TRBV5-1	TRBJ2-7	NA	NA	CASSPSGTRNNYEQYF	TGCGCCAGCAGCCCGTCGGGGACACGAAATAACTACGAGCAGTACTTC
TRBV7-2	TRBJ2-6	TRBD1	NA	CASSQGQGNSGANVLTF	TGTGCCAGCAGTCAAGGACAGGGTAACTCTGGGGCCAACGTCCTGACTTTC
TRBV9	TRBJ1-2	TRBD1	once	CASSVGTGGWYGYTF	TGTGCCAGCAGCGTAGGAACAGGGGGCTGGTATGGCTACACCTTC
TRBV2	TRBJ1-2	NA	NA	CASNSHGYTF	TGTGCCAGCAATAGTCATGGCTACACCTTC